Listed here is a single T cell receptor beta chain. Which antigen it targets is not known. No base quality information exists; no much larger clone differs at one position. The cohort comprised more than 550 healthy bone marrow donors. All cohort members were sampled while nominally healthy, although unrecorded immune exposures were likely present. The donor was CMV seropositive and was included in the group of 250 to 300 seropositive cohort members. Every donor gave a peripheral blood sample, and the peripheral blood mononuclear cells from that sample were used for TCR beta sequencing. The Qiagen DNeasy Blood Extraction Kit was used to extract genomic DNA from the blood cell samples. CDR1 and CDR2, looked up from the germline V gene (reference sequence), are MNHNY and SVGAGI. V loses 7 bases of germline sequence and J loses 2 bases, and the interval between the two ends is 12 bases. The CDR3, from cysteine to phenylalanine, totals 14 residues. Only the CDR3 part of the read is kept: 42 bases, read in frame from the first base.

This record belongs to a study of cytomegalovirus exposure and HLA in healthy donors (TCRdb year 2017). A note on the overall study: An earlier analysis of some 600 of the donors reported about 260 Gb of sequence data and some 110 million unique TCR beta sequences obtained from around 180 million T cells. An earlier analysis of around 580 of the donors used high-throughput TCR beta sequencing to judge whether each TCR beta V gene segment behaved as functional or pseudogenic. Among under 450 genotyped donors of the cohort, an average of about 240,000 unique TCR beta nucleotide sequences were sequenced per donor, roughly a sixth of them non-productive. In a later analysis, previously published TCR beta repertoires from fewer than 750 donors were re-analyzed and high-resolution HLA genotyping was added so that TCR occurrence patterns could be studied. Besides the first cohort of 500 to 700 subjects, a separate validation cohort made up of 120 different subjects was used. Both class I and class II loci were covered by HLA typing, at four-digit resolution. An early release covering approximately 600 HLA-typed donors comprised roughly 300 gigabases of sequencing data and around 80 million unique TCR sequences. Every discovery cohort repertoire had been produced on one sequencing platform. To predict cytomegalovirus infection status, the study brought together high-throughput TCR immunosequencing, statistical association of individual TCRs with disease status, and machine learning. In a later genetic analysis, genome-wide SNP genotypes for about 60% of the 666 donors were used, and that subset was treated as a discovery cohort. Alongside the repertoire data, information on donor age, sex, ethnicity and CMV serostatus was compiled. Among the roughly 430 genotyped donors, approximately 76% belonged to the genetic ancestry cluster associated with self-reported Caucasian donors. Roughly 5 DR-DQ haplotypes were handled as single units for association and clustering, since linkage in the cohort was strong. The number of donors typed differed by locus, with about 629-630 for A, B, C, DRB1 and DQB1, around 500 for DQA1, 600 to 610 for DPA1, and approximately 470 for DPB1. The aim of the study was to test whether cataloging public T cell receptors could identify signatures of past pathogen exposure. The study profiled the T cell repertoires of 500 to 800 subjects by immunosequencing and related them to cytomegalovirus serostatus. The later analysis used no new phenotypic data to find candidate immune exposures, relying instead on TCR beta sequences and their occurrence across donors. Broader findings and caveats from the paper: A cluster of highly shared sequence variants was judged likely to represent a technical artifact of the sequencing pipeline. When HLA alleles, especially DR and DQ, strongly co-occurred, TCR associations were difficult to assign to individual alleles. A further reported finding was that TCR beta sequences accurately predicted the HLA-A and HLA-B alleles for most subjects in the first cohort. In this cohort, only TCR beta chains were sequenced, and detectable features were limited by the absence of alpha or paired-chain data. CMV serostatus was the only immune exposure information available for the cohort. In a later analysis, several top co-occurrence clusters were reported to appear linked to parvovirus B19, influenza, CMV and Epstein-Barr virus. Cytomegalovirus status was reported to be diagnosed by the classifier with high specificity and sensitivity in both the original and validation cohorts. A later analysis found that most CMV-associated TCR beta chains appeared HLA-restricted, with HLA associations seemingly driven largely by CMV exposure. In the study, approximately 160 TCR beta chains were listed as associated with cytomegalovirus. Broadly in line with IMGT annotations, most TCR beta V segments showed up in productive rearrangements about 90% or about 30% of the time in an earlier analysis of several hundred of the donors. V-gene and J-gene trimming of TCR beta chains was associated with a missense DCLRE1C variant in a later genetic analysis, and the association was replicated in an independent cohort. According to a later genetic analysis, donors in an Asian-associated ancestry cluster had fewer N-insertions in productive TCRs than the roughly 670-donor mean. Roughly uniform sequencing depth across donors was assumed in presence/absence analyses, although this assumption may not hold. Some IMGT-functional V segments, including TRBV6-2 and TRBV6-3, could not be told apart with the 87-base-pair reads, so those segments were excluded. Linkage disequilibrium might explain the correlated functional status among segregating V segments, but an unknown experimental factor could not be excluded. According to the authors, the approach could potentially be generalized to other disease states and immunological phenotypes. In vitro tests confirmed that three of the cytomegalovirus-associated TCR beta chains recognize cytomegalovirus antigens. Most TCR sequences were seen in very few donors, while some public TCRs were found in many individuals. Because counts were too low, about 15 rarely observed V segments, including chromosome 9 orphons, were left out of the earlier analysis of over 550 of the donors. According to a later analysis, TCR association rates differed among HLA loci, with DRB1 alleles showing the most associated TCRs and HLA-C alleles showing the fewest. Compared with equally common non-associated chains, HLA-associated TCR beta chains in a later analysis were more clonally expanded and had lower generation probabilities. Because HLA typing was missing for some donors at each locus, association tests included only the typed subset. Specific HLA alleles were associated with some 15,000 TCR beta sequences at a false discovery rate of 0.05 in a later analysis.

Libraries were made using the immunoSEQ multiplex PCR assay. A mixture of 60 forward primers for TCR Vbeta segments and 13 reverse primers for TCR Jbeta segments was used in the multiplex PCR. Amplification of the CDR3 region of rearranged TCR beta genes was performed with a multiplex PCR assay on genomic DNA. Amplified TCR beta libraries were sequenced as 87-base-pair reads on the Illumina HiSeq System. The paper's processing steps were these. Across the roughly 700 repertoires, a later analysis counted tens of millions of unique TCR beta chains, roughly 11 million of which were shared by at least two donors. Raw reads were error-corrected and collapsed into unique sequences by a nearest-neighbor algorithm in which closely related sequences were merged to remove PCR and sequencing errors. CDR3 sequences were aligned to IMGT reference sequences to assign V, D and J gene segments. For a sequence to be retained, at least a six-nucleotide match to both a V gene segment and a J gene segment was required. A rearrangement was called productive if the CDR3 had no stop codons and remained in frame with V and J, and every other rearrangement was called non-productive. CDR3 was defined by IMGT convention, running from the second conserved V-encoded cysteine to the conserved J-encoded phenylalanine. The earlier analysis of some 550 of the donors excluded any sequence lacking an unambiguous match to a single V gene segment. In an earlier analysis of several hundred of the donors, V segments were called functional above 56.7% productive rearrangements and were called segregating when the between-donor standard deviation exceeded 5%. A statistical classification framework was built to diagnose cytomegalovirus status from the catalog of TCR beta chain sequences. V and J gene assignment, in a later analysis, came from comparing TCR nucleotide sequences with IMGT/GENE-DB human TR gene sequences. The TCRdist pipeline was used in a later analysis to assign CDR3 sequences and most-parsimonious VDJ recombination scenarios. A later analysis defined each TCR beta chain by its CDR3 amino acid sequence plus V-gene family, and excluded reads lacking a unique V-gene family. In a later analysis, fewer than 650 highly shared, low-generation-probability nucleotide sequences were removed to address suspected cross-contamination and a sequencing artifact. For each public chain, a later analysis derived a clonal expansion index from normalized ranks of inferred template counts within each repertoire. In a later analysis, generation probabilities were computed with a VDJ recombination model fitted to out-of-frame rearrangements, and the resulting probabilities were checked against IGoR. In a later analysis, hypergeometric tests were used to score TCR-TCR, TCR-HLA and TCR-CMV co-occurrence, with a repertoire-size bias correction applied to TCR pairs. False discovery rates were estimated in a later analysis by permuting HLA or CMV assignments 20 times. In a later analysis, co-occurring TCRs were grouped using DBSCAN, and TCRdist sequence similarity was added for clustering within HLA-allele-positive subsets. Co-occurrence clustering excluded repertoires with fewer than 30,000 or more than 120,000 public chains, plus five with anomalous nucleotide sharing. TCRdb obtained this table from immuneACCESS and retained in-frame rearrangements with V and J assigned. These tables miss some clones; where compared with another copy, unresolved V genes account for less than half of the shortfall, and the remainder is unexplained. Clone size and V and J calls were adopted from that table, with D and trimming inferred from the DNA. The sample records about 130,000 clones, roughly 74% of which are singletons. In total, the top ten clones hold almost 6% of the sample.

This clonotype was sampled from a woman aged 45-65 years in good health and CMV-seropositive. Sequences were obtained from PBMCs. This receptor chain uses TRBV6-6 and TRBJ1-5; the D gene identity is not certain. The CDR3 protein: CASNAQWRNQPQHF. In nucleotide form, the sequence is TGTGCCAGCAATGCTCAGTGGCGCAATCAGCCCCAGCATTTT.